The 3 T cell receptor beta chains presented below share a single source sample, sequenced in a study of shared clonotypes between healthy human individuals. Generated by immunoSEQ multiplex PCR, the TCRdb table keeps only in-frame clones and is missing some. The sample consists of about 990,000 clones, around 82% of them appearing once. Sequences were obtained from memory CD4+ T cells from PBMCs. Subset specified: CD45RA-negative fraction. All receptors derive from a man aged 18 to 30 in good health. Some clones in this sample may be carry-over from other donors' samples.

This clone has only a few counts. The chain joins TRBV10-2 to TRBJ1-3, with 8 bases matching TRBD1. V shed 8 bases and J 0 bases; nucleotides not matched to a gene: 3. Germline assignment: CDR1 WSHSY and CDR2 SAAADI. The length of the CDR3 is 14 residues. The CDR3 spells CASRGQGSGNTIYF. The CDR3 nucleotides are TGCGCCAGCCGCGGACAGGGCTCTGGAAACACCATATATTTT.

The chain combines TRBV30 with TRBJ2-7; D might be TRBD2 (6 bases). This CDR3 comprises 14 residues. CDR1 is GTSNPN and CDR2 is SVGIG in the germline V gene (reference sequence). The ends were cut back, 0 bases at V and 5 bases at J, with 14 bases in the middle. In DNA form, the CDR3 reads TGTGCCTGGAGTGTACCCGGGAGAATCCACGAGCAGTACTTC. It specifies CAWSVPGRIHEQYF.

The chain uses TRBV5-6 and TRBJ2-5; D possibly matches TRBD1 or TRBD2 (6 bases each). The ends were cut back, 1 base at V and 4 bases at J, with 14 bases in the middle. The CDR3 runs to 15 residues. Germline CDR1 is SGHDT and CDR2 is YYEEEE. The CDR3 DNA follows: TGTGCCAGCAGCTTGTTTAGGGGGGCCCCAGAGACCCAGTACTTC. It specifies CASSLFRGAPETQYF.